The present entry profiles one TCR beta chain with its context. Its antigen is not identified. Random hexamers were used to reverse transcribe an amount of roughly 0.5 to 1 ug RNA. By means of immunoSEQ multiplex PCR, TCR beta CDR3 spanning 54 Vbeta and 13 Jbeta underwent amplification. TCRdb ran MiXCR on the immunoSEQ multiplex PCR reads and lists one entry per CDR3 protein. This sample has 160,000 or so distinct CDR3 sequences; 95% occur once, and the top ten carry 0.15% to 0.2%. The sample is drawn from a study of CD8 T cells in Susac syndrome. Study results and caveats: As the study acknowledged, the number of individuals in its TCR sequencing and HLA analysis was relatively small.

CD8+ and CD4+ blood T cells underwent TCR beta sequencing. Through negative isolation, CD4+ and CD8+ T cells were obtained, while TEMRA cells were enriched using FACS. This TCR derives from a human donor with multiple sclerosis. Source material: CD8+ T cells from PBMCs.

CDR3 nucleotide sequence: TGTGCCAGCACCAGAGGCAGCGGGAGAGGAACCGGGGAGCTGTTTTTT. Its protein product is CASTRGSGRGTGELFF. The chain uses TRBV12-3 or TRBV12-4 and TRBJ2-2; the match to TRBD2 covers 8 bases. V lost 7 bases to trimming and J lost 5 bases; unmatched junction nucleotides: 12. The CDR3 is 16 residues long.